A selection of T cell receptor beta chains follows, all from one sample in a study of shared clonotypes between healthy human individuals. Repertoires were generated with immunoSEQ multiplex PCR, while TCRdb's copy carries only in-frame clones and drops some. The data contain approximately 2,000,000 clones, roughly 95% of them singletons. Material for sequencing was naive CD8+ T cells from PBMCs. These receptors came from a man between 18 and 29 years old in good health. Some clones in this sample may be carry-over from other donors' samples. The CDR3 runs from the conserved cysteine through the conserved F or W. D genes are given only for firm matches. The size of a clone is reported for some rows only, either as once, few or many, or as a class for expanded clones.

NA NA TRBJ2-1 TRBV28 TGTGCCAGCAGTTTGGCTCTGGGTCGGGACGGGGAACTTTTGACCTACAATGAGCAGTTCTTC CASSLALGRDGELLTYNEQFF
NA NA TRBJ2-2 TRBV21-1 TGTGCCAGCAGCAAACCCCTAGCGGGAGTAAATAGCACCGGGGAGCTGTTTTTT CASSKPLAGVNSTGELFF
NA TRBD2 TRBJ2-2 TRBV27 TGTGCCAGCAGTCAGCTGGGACTAGCTGTCACCGGGGAGCTGTTTTTT CASSQLGLAVTGELFF
NA NA TRBJ1-4 TRBV27 TGTGCCAGCAGTGAAATGGTGGGACCGGGGGAAAAACTGTTTTTT CASSEMVGPGEKLFF
NA NA TRBJ2-7 TRBV7-9 TGTGCCAGCAGCCCCCTAGCAGGAACCTACGAGCAGTACTTC CASSPLAGTYEQYF
NA NA TRBJ2-7 TRBV19 TGTGCCAGTAGTTGGTCAAGTAGCCTCTCCTACGAGCAGTACTTC CASSWSSSLSYEQYF
NA NA TRBJ2-7 TRBV6-1 TGTGCCAGCAGGGGACAACCGACCTACGAGCAGTACTTC CASRGQPTYEQYF
NA NA TRBJ2-1 TRBV6-1 TGTGCCAGCACCGGAACAAGAGGACCCTACAATGAGCAGTTCTTC CASTGTRGPYNEQFF
NA NA TRBJ2-1 TRBV21-1 TGTGCCAGCAGCAAAGTTAGTAGCGGGAGACATGAGCAGTTCTTC CASSKVSSGRHEQFF
NA TRBD1 TRBJ2-7 TRBV11-1 TGTGCCAGCAGCCTCCCCCGTGGGCAGGGGGCCTACGAGCAGTACTTC CASSLPRGQGAYEQYF
once NA TRBJ2-3 TRBV9 TGTGCCAGCAGCGCCTATGGGGGGAACGGAGATACGCAGTATTTT CASSAYGGNGDTQYF
NA NA TRBJ1-2 TRBV19 TGTGCCAGTAGTTCAGGGCGTGCTGAGGGCTACACCTTC CASSSGRAEGYTF
once NA TRBJ2-7 TRBV27 TGTGCCAGCAGTTTAACAGGGAGGACCGGCGAGCAGTACTTC CASSLTGRTGEQYF
NA NA TRBJ1-1 TRBV19 TGTGCCAGTAGTATAAGCGGGACCCAGAACACTGAAGCTTTCTTT CASSISGTQNTEAFF
NA NA TRBJ1-3 TRBV9 TGTGCCAGCAGCTTTAGGGATACTGGAAACACCATATATTTT CASSFRDTGNTIYF
NA NA TRBJ1-5 TRBV28 TGTGCCAGCAGTCTGGAGGGGCGCAATCAGCCCCAGCATTTT CASSLEGRNQPQHF
once NA TRBJ2-1 TRBV7-9 TGTGCCAGCAGCTTACGGGAGACCTATGAGCAGTTCTTC CASSLRETYEQFF
NA NA TRBJ2-1 TRBV29-1 TGCAGCGTTGATGGGTCCGACAGCCCCTACAATGAGCAGTTCTTC CSVDGSDSPYNEQFF
NA TRBD1 TRBJ1-1 TRBV6-5 TGTGCCAGCAGACCCAGGGGGCGCACTGAAGCTTTCTTT CASRPRGRTEAFF
once NA TRBJ2-3 TRBV2 TGTGGTACCCTAAGGGGGAGGACAGATACGCAGTATTTT CGTLRGRTDTQYF
NA TRBD2 TRBJ2-1 TRBV7-9 TGTGCCAGCAGCGCGACTAGCGGAGTAGACAATGAGCAGTTCTTC CASSATSGVDNEQFF
NA NA TRBJ1-2 TRBV27 TGTGCCAGCAGTTCCAGGGGTTTGGGCGGCTACACCTTC CASSSRGLGGYTF
NA TRBD2 TRBJ2-7 TRBV4-3 TGCGCCAGCAGCCAAGAATACAGCGGGGAGCTCTCGTGGGAGCAGTACTTC CASSQEYSGELSWEQYF
NA TRBD2 TRBJ2-1 TRBV4-2 TGTGCCAGCAGCCAAGTTTTAGCGGGACTACCGAGCTCCTACAATGAGCAGTTCTTC CASSQVLAGLPSSYNEQFF
NA NA TRBJ1-5 TRBV7-6 TGTGCCAGCAGCCAAGACAGATTAGGTCAGCCCCAGCATTTT CASSQDRLGQPQHF
NA NA TRBJ2-1 TRBV7-9 TGTGCCAGCAGCTTAAAATCAGCGCGCCTGGGGGATGAGCAGTTCTTC CASSLKSARLGDEQFF
NA TRBD2 TRBJ2-7 TRBV19 TGTGCCAGTAGCATAAAACTAGCGGGAGCCGAGCAGTACTTC CASSIKLAGAEQYF
NA TRBD1 TRBJ2-7 TRBV18 TGTGCCAGCTCACCTACGGGACAGACCTACGAGCAGTACTTC CASSPTGQTYEQYF
NA NA TRBJ2-1 TRBV7-2 TGTGCCAGCAGCTTAGGCACCAATGAGCAGTTCTTC CASSLGTNEQFF
NA TRBD2 TRBJ2-2 TRBV7-9 TGTGCCAGCAGCACAACAAACCGGGCTAGCGGTACGAACACCGGGGAGCTGTTTTTT CASSTTNRASGTNTGELFF
NA NA TRBJ2-7 TRBV27 TGTGCCAGCAGTTCTTCTCTACGGGCCTACGAGCAGTACTTC CASSSSLRAYEQYF
NA NA TRBJ2-5 TRBV19 TGTGCCAGTGGTTGGCGGATGCAAGAGACCCAGTACTTC CASGWRMQETQYF
NA NA TRBJ2-5 TRBV9 TGTGCCAGCAGCGGGACCATGGGAGAGACCCAGTACTTC CASSGTMGETQYF
NA NA TRBJ1-5 TRBV7-9 TGTGCCAGCAGCCCTGACAGGTGGGATAGCAATCAGCCCCAGCATTTT CASSPDRWDSNQPQHF
NA TRBD2 TRBJ2-2 TRBV7-9 TGTGCCAGCAGCTTATTAGCGGGCCTCACCGGGGAGCTGTTTTTT CASSLLAGLTGELFF
many NA TRBJ2-5 TRBV27 TGTGCCAGCAGTTTAGGGGAGACCCAGTACTTC CASSLGETQYF
NA NA TRBJ2-3 TRBV19 TGTGCCAGTAGTGACAAAGGGACTGGCTTGCGATTTACAGATACGCAGTATTTT CASSDKGTGLRFTDTQYF